What follows is one T cell receptor beta chain and its context. Its antigen is unknown. The sample holds no much larger clone one base away, and base qualities are not on file. TCRbeta CDR3 regions were amplified from genomic DNA by means of the immunoSEQ Assay, a bias-controlled multiplex PCR. From the authors' description of their analysis: Nucleated cell counts per sample were estimated from amplification of reference gene primers within the assay. To quantify the absolute abundance of each unique TCRbeta CDR3 rearrangement, sequence reads were collapsed and filtered. For each sample, productive Simpson clonality was calculated as the square root of Simpson's diversity index across productive rearrangements. TCRdb's version of the immuneACCESS table is confined to in-frame rearrangements and falls short of the full clone set. An unresolved V gene accounts for under half of the shortfall where checked; the remainder is of unknown origin. That table is the source of V, J and clone size, and D and trimming were worked out from the DNA. This sample is represented by some 100,000 clones; more than 75% of them were singletons. Approximately 6.7% of the sample rests with the top ten.

Between the V and J ends, shortened by 5 bases and 12 bases respectively, the junction contains 22 bases. Via the germline V gene (reference sequence), CDR1 is SEHNR and CDR2 FQNEAQ. The CDR3, cysteine through phenylalanine, is 15 amino acids long. The DNA shown is the 45-base CDR3, in frame from base 1. The data stem from a study of blood T cell repertoires in COVID-19 (dated by TCRdb to 2019 to 2021). Background on the whole study: Collaborator samples came from the United States, Italy and Spain and covered acute and convalescent phases of COVID-19. The dataset comprised deeply sampled blood TCRbeta repertoires from subjects exposed to, actively infected with, or recovered from COVID-19. Where HLA class I and class II types were available, the types were taken from metadata supplied by the sample provider, not from assay-based typing. The samples were drawn from two sources: the first 160 participants of the ongoing ImmuneRACE study, and fewer than 1,500 subjects contributed by 6 global collaborators. The repertoires were made available in a free public database intended to serve as a resource for research on the immune response to SARS-CoV-2. Nearly every sample came with metadata listing a de-identified subject ID, COVID-19 status, age in years and sex. The material from the prospective study consisted of cDNA or gDNA derived from T cells, B-cell-depleted T cells, or PBMCs.

The paper's findings and limits, for the study overall: How much clinical and demographic metadata was included differed by source and by participant, and the metadata was provided uncurated.

Collaborating institutions collected whole blood in K2EDTA tubes following their own protocols. For TCRbeta analysis, collaborator samples were shipped as frozen whole blood, as isolated PBMCs, or as DNA extracted from either sample type. The chain is assembled from TRBV7-9 and TRBJ1-4; confidence is insufficient to name the D gene. The TCR was taken from a man aged 50 or older with active or convalescent COVID-19. Material for sequencing was peripheral blood. The CDR3 here reads CASSAFSILGEELFF. The DNA reads as follows: TGTGCCAGCAGCGCATTCAGCATCCTTGGCGAGGAACTGTTTTTT.